Listed below are T cell receptor beta chains from one sample, sequenced in a study of blood T cell repertoires in COVID-19. Method: immunoSEQ multiplex PCR; TCRdb's copy keeps in-frame clones and lacks some. The sample shows approximately 190,000 clones, over 80% of them seen only once. Input material: peripheral blood. The source is a woman aged 40-49 years with acute or convalescent COVID-19. Each CDR3 is given with its conserved first and last residue. The D gene is left open where the match is weak. A clone size is listed for some rows: how often the clone was seen (once, few, many), or a class if it is expanded.

d_call j_call clone_size v_call cdr3_aa cdr3_nt
TRBD2 TRBJ2-3 - TRBV5-1 CASSDPGLFVFGTDTQYF TGCGCCAGCAGTGACCCGGGACTATTTGTTTTCGGCACAGATACGCAGTATTTT
- TRBJ2-3 - TRBV2 CASSDERIPDTQYF TGTGCCAGCAGTGACGAGCGCATCCCCGATACGCAGTATTTT
- TRBJ1-2 - TRBV29-1 CSVQPGDGYTF TGCAGCGTCCAGCCAGGCGACGGCTACACCTTC
TRBD1 TRBJ1-6 - TRBV9 CASSGSGQGIVNSPLHF TGTGCCAGCAGCGGTAGCGGACAGGGGATTGTTAATTCACCCCTCCACTTT
- TRBJ1-1 - TRBV19 CASSIWNTEAFF TGTGCCAGTAGTATCTGGAACACTGAAGCTTTCTTT
- TRBJ2-5 - TRBV29-1 CSGRGYETQYF TGCAGCGGTAGGGGGTATGAGACCCAGTACTTC
TRBD2 TRBJ2-1 - TRBV19 CASSMAASGYNEQFF TGTGCCAGTAGTATGGCGGCTAGCGGGTACAATGAGCAGTTCTTC
- TRBJ1-6 - TRBV3-1/TRBV3-2 CASSHSSGGNNSPLHF TGTGCCAGCAGCCATAGTAGTGGCGGGAATAATTCACCCCTCCACTTT
- TRBJ1-3 - TRBV7-9 CASTEGWASGNTIYF TGTGCCAGTACAGAGGGCTGGGCCTCTGGAAACACCATATATTTT
- TRBJ2-1 - TRBV19 CATMWNAGVNEQFF TGTGCCACCATGTGGAACGCAGGGGTTAATGAGCAGTTCTTC
TRBD1 TRBJ1-4 - TRBV11-2 CASSYGTGGNEKLFF TGTGCCAGCAGCTACGGGACAGGGGGCAATGAAAAACTGTTTTTT
- TRBJ1-6 - TRBV5-1 CASSLAPRVFYNSPLHF TGCGCCAGCAGCTTGGCTCCACGGGTCTTCTATAATTCACCCCTCCACTTT
TRBD2 TRBJ2-5 few TRBV5-1 CASMRRGGLQTQYF TGCGCCAGCATGAGGCGGGGGGGCCTCCAGACCCAGTACTTC
- TRBJ1-5 - TRBV28 CASSLEQFQPQHF TGTGCCAGCAGTTTAGAACAGTTCCAGCCCCAGCATTTT
- TRBJ1-3 - TRBV5-4 CASSLRSGNTIYF TGTGCCAGCAGCTTGCGGTCTGGAAACACCATATATTTT
TRBD1 TRBJ1-3 - TRBV18 CASSPDRSSSGNTIYF TGTGCCAGCTCACCGGACAGGTCGAGCTCTGGAAACACCATATATTTT
- TRBJ1-4 - TRBV5-1 CASSLGQMSEKLFF TGCGCCAGCAGCTTGGGACAGATGAGCGAAAAACTGTTTTTT
- TRBJ1-1 - TRBV19 CASSIGKGLRVRAHTEAFF TGTGCCAGTAGTATAGGTAAGGGGTTAAGGGTCCGGGCACACACTGAAGCTTTCTTT
- TRBJ2-1 - TRBV7-3 CASSSGNEQFF TGTGCCAGCAGCTCCGGGAATGAGCAGTTCTTC
- TRBJ1-1 - TRBV19 CASSVNGDTEAFF TGTGCCAGTAGTGTCAACGGAGACACTGAAGCTTTCTTT
- TRBJ2-7 - TRBV27 CASRTRQEPTYEQYF TGTGCCAGCAGGACACGACAGGAACCAACCTACGAGCAGTACTTC
TRBD2 TRBJ2-1 - TRBV7-8 CASSWSGSSYNEQFF TGTGCCAGCAGCTGGAGCGGGAGCTCCTACAATGAGCAGTTCTTC
- TRBJ1-5 - TRBV7-2 CASSGNSATNQPQHF TGTGCCAGCAGCGGTAATAGCGCTACTAATCAGCCCCAGCATTTT
- TRBJ2-7 - TRBV5-1 CASKIGVISYEQYF TGCGCCAGTAAAATAGGGGTGATCTCCTACGAGCAGTACTTC
TRBD2 TRBJ2-3 - TRBV28 CASSLGTSGASGTDTQYF TGTGCCAGCAGTTTAGGGACTAGCGGGGCGTCTGGCACAGATACGCAGTATTTT
- TRBJ2-1 - TRBV27 CASSSRLSGAFQFF TGTGCCAGCAGTTCTCGTCTCTCAGGGGCGTTTCAGTTCTTC
TRBD2 TRBJ2-3 - TRBV6-6 CASRVSGRVGTDTQYF TGTGCCAGCAGGGTTAGCGGGAGGGTAGGCACAGATACGCAGTATTTT
TRBD2 TRBJ2-4 - TRBV6-5 CASRPGGRGDIQYF TGTGCCAGCAGACCGGGAGGGAGAGGGGACATTCAGTACTTC
TRBD2 TRBJ2-2 - TRBV5-1 CASSARLAGGTGELFF TGCGCCAGCAGCGCTAGACTAGCGGGGGGAACCGGGGAGCTGTTTTTT
- TRBJ1-4 - TRBV5-1 CASSLYQGLAEKLFF TGCGCCAGCAGCTTGTACCAGGGGCTGGCTGAAAAACTGTTTTTT
TRBD1 TRBJ2-2 - TRBV7-9 CASSDRAVGELFF TGTGCCAGCAGCGACAGGGCGGTCGGGGAGCTGTTTTTT
TRBD1 TRBJ1-6 - TRBV3-1/TRBV3-2 CASSWGDRDNSPLHF TGTGCCAGCAGCTGGGGGGACAGGGATAATTCACCCCTCCACTTT
- TRBJ1-2 - TRBV12-3/TRBV12-4 CASRSRTYYGYTF TGTGCCAGCCGGAGTAGGACATACTATGGCTACACCTTC
TRBD1 TRBJ1-4 - TRBV12-3/TRBV12-4 CASSSQGPEKLFF TGTGCCAGCAGTTCACAGGGGCCTGAAAAACTGTTTTTT